This T cell receptor beta chain comes out of a study of blood T cell repertoires in COVID-19. In the study overall: Acute-phase and convalescent COVID-19 samples originated in the United States, Italy and Spain.

The repertoire was sequenced with immunoSEQ multiplex PCR; TCRdb's copy has only in-frame clones and lacks some. The table shows roughly 100,000 clones, with under 90% occurring only once. This CDR3 region has 14 residues. J lost 2 bases, V lost 4 bases, and 5 bases had no gene match. CDR1 is SGHRS and CDR2 is YFSETQ in the germline V gene. The chain employs TRBV5-1 and TRBJ2-5; 7 bases are a match to TRBD1. Sequencing was done on a sample of peripheral blood. The TCR sequence derives from a human donor in a cohort sampled during active or convalescent COVID-19. CDR3 in amino acids: CASSLDRLQETQYF. The CDR3 DNA reads as TGCGCCAGCAGCCTGGACAGGTTGCAAGAGACCCAGTACTTC.